The sequence of this T cell receptor beta chain was determined in a study of blood T cell repertoires in COVID-19. Looking at the study overall: Material from acute and convalescent COVID-19 was sourced from the United States, Italy and Spain. PBMCs, B-cell-depleted T cells, or T cells provided the cDNA or gDNA that made up the material.

V was clipped by 3 bases and J by 6 bases, with 14 bases between them. CDR3 length equals 14 residues. Germline CDR1 and CDR2: MGHRA and YSYEKL. Study processing details: Reference gene primer amplification in the assay estimated nucleated cell counts. Data came from immunoSEQ multiplex PCR; TCRdb stores just in-frame clones and leaves some out. V and J calls and clone size are copied from that table; D and trimming were computed from the DNA. The sample lists about 300,000 clones, around 89% occurring once. This TCR was recovered from a man aged 18 to 29 who had recovered from COVID-19. The rearrangement uses TRBV4-1 and TRBJ1-2; possibly TRBD1 for D (5 bases). Material: peripheral blood. The chain's CDR3 is CASSHATVRDGYTF. The DNA for the CDR3 is TGCGCCAGCAGCCACGCGACAGTAAGGGATGGCTACACCTTC.